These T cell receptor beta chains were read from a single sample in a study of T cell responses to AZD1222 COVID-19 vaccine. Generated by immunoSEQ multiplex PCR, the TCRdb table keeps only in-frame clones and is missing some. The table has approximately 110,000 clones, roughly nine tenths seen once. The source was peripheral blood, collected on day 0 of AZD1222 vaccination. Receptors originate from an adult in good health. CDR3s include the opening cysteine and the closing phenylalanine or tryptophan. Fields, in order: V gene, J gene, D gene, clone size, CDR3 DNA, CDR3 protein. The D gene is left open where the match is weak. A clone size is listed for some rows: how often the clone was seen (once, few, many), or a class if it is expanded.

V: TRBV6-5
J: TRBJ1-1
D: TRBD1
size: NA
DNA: TGTGCCAGCAGTTACTCGTCTTCAGGGGGAGACACTGAAGCTTTCTTT
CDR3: CASSYSSSGGDTEAFF

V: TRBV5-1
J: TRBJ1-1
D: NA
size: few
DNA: TGCGCCAGCAGCTTAGACAGTTCGGGGGCTGAAGCTTTCTTT
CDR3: CASSLDSSGAEAFF

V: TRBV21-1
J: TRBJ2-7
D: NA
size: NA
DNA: TGTGCCAGCAGCACCGTGGACAGTCCCACCTACGAGCAGTACTTC
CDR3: CASSTVDSPTYEQYF

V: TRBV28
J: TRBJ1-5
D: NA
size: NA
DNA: TGTGCCAGCAGTCCAGAGAATCAGCCCCAGCATTTT
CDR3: CASSPENQPQHF

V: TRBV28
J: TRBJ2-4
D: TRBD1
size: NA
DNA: TGTGCCAGCAGTTCCGGACAGGGAGAAAACATTCAGTACTTC
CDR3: CASSSGQGENIQYF

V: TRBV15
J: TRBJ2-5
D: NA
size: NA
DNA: TGTGCCACCAGCAGAAGAGTTAGTAGCGACCAAGAGACCCAGTACTTC
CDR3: CATSRRVSSDQETQYF

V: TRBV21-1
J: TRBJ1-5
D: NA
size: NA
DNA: TGTGCCAGCAGCAATCGCATTAGACAGCTCAATCAGCCCCAGCATTTT
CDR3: CASSNRIRQLNQPQHF

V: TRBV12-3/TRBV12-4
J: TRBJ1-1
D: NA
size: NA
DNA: TGTGCCAGCAGTCACGACAGGAAAGCTTTCTTT
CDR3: CASSHDRKAFF

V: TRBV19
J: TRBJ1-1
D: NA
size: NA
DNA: TGTGCCAGTAGTGGGGGGGTTCGGGGGGCGATCCCTGAAGCTTTCTTT
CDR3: CASSGGVRGAIPEAFF

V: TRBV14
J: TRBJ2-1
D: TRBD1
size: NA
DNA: TGTGCCAGCAGCCAAGATCTGGAAATGACAGGGTACTTCTACAATGAGCAGTTCTTC
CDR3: CASSQDLEMTGYFYNEQFF

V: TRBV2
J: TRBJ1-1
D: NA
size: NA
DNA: TGTGCCAGCGGGGGGTTGGCTGAAGCTTTCTTT
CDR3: CASGGLAEAFF

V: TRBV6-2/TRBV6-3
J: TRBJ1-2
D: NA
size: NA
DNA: TGTGCCAGCAGTTACTCGAGACGGAGGACTACGGATGGCTACACCTTC
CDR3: CASSYSRRRTTDGYTF

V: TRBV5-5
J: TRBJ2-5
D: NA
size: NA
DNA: TGTGCCAGCAGCTTTGCGGGACTTATCCAAGAGACCCAGTACTTC
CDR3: CASSFAGLIQETQYF

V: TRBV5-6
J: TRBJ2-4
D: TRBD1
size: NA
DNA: TGTGCCAGCAGCCGTCCGGGACAGGCAAACATTCAGTACTTC
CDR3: CASSRPGQANIQYF

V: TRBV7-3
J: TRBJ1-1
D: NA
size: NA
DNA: TGTGCCAGCAGCCCCCTTGTTTACATGAACACTGAAGCTTTCTTT
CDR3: CASSPLVYMNTEAFF

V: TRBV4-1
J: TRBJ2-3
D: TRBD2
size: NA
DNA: TGCGCCAGCAGCAACGGGGGGGCGGATACGCAGTATTTT
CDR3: CASSNGGADTQYF

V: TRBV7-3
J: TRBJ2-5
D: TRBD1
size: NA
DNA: TGTGCCAGCAGCCCGGGGACAGGGGGGCAGACCCAGTACTTC
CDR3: CASSPGTGGQTQYF

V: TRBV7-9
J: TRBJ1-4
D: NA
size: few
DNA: TGTGCCAGCAGCTTAGGGGCAGCTAATGAAAAACTGTTTTTT
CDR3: CASSLGAANEKLFF

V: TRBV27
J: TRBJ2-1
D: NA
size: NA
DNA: TGTGCCAGCAGCTCCCCCAACAGGCTTTCCTACAATGAGCAGTTCTTC
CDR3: CASSSPNRLSYNEQFF

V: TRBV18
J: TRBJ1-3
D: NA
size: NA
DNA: TGTGCCAGCTCACTGGACACGAACTCTGGAAACACCATATATTTT
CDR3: CASSLDTNSGNTIYF

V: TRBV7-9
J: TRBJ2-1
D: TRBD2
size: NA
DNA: TGTGCCAGCAGCGATAGGACTAGCGGGGGGACAAGCTCCTACAATGAGCAGTTCTTC
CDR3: CASSDRTSGGTSSYNEQFF

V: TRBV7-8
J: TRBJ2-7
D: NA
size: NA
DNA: TGTGCCAGCACTACCCTTGGGGCGAGCTCCTACGAGCAGTACTTC
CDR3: CASTTLGASSYEQYF